This is a list of T cell receptor beta chains from one sample in a study of OX40 agonist ivuxolimab in advanced cancers. Produced via immunoSEQ multiplex PCR; TCRdb's table is partial and in-frame only. The repertoire consists of around 50,000 clones, with 75% to 90% occurring once and the leading ten covering about a tenth. Sequences were derived from CD4+ or CD8+ T cells sorted from blood, sampled in a trial of the OX40 agonist ivuxolimab. These receptors came from an adult with an advanced solid tumor such as melanoma, head and neck, liver or kidney cancer. Each CDR3 is given with its conserved first and last residue. Each record gives: clone size, V gene, CDR3 protein. For some rows the clone size is stated as once, few or many, or as a class when expanded; others skip it.

clone_size: NA
v_call: TRBV19
cdr3_aa: CASSSQTRGASYEQYF

clone_size: once
v_call: TRBV5-1
cdr3_aa: CASSPRTGDNSPLHF

clone_size: NA
v_call: TRBV28
cdr3_aa: CASRLEGYEQYF

clone_size: NA
v_call: TRBV6-5
cdr3_aa: CASSYAPAVTEAFF

clone_size: NA
v_call: TRBV19
cdr3_aa: CASRVRTGPSYEQYF

clone_size: NA
v_call: TRBV19
cdr3_aa: CASSIPAQGMNTEAFF

clone_size: NA
v_call: TRBV5-1
cdr3_aa: CASSLVAGNTEAFF

clone_size: NA
v_call: TRBV5-5
cdr3_aa: CASSLGTVEETQYF

clone_size: NA
v_call: TRBV20-1
cdr3_aa: CSGAIETQYF

clone_size: NA
v_call: TRBV7-9
cdr3_aa: CASSQREGNEQFF

clone_size: NA
v_call: TRBV11-2
cdr3_aa: CASSFDGQLTDTQYF

clone_size: NA
v_call: TRBV18
cdr3_aa: CASSPLRDRSYNEQFF

clone_size: few
v_call: TRBV18
cdr3_aa: CASSPMRGAYEQYF

clone_size: NA
v_call: TRBV19
cdr3_aa: CASLTGTANTGELFF

clone_size: NA
v_call: TRBV10-1
cdr3_aa: CASSAGTEYYEQYF

clone_size: NA
v_call: TRBV6-5
cdr3_aa: CASSYGGGAWETQYF

clone_size: NA
v_call: TRBV14
cdr3_aa: CASSQPLQNTGELFF

clone_size: NA
v_call: TRBV4-1
cdr3_aa: CASSQSLTRYEQYF

clone_size: NA
v_call: TRBV4-3
cdr3_aa: CASSQQTTGWSYNSPLHF

clone_size: NA
v_call: TRBV11-2
cdr3_aa: CASSRDTLTEAFF

clone_size: NA
v_call: TRBV18
cdr3_aa: CASSPYEGNQPQHF

clone_size: NA
v_call: TRBV19
cdr3_aa: CASSTSASGRAGTYEQYF

clone_size: NA
v_call: TRBV28
cdr3_aa: CASSPNYNEQFF

clone_size: NA
v_call: TRBV18
cdr3_aa: CASSPGQMNTEAFF

clone_size: medium-sized
v_call: TRBV19
cdr3_aa: CASSTGGELSTGNQPQHF

clone_size: NA
v_call: TRBV5-1
cdr3_aa: CASSLMTSGITDTQYF

clone_size: NA
v_call: TRBV5-8
cdr3_aa: CASSFPGRPSSYEQYF

clone_size: NA
v_call: TRBV19
cdr3_aa: CASSILARGPYNEQFF

clone_size: medium-sized
v_call: TRBV7-2
cdr3_aa: CASSLKETQYF

clone_size: NA
v_call: TRBV28
cdr3_aa: CASSAGTGGATGNQPQHF

clone_size: NA
v_call: TRBV9
cdr3_aa: CASSAQMLNGYTF

clone_size: NA
v_call: TRBV7-9
cdr3_aa: CASSLVRGNTEAFF

clone_size: once
v_call: TRBV30
cdr3_aa: CAWGSTSYNEQFF

clone_size: NA
v_call: TRBV5-6
cdr3_aa: CASSPRGTNEKLFF

clone_size: NA
v_call: TRBV7-9
cdr3_aa: CASSKLGGHGELFF

clone_size: NA
v_call: TRBV30
cdr3_aa: CAWSVGLATGELFF

clone_size: few
v_call: TRBV5-1
cdr3_aa: CASSLYLATGELFF

clone_size: NA
v_call: TRBV29-1
cdr3_aa: CSVESLAGVEDTQYF

clone_size: NA
v_call: TRBV5-1
cdr3_aa: CASSLVAPSPPDTQYF

clone_size: NA
v_call: TRBV6-5
cdr3_aa: CASPPQGGGNQPQHF

clone_size: NA
v_call: TRBV30
cdr3_aa: CAWSPGQVSEQFF

clone_size: NA
v_call: TRBV19
cdr3_aa: CASSIPRDRLGTGELFF

clone_size: NA
v_call: TRBV20-1
cdr3_aa: CSANRDEKLFF

clone_size: NA
v_call: TRBV28
cdr3_aa: CASSPTSGPPDTQYF

clone_size: NA
v_call: TRBV18
cdr3_aa: CASSPLAPRGNSGELFF